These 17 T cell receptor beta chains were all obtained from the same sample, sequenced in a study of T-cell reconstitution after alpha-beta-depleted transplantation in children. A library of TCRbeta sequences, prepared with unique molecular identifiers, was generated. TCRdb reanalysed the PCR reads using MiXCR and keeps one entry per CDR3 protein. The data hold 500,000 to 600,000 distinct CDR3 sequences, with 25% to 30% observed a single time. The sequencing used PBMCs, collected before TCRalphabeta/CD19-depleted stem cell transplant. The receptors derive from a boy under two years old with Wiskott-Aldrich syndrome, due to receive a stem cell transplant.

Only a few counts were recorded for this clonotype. CDR3 protein: CASSYLDRGLNNYGYTF. DNA for the CDR3: TGTGCCAGCAGTTACTTGGACAGGGGGCTCAATAACTATGGCTACACCTTC. This chain links TRBV6-5 with TRBJ1-2; TRBD1 matches 11 bases. The CDR3 runs 17 residues. In germline, CDR1 is MNHEY, CDR2 SVGAGI. The V segment lost 1 base and the J segment 1 base; nucleotides outside the gene matches: 5.

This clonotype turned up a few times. CDR3 protein: CSVYTSWYNEQFF. The CDR3 bases are TGCAGTGTTTATACTAGCTGGTACAATGAGCAGTTCTTC. The chain is built from TRBV20-1 and TRBJ2-1, with a tentative D call TRBD2 (6 bases). The ends were cut back, 7 bases at V and 4 bases at J, with 14 bases in the middle. The CDR3 extends over 13 amino acids. Germline loops: CDR1 DFQATT, CDR2 SNEGSKA (reference sequence).

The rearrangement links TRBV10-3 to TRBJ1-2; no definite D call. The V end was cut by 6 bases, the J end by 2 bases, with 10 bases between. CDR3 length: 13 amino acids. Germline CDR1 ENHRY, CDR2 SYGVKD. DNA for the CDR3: TGTGCCATCAGCCAGGCCGGAAACTATGGCTACACCTTC. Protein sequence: CAISQAGNYGYTF.

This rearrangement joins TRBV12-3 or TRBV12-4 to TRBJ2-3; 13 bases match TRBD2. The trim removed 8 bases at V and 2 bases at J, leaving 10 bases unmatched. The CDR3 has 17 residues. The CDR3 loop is CASGWTSGRIITDTQYF. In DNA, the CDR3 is TGTGCCAGCGGGTGGACTAGCGGGAGAATTATCACAGATACGCAGTATTTT.

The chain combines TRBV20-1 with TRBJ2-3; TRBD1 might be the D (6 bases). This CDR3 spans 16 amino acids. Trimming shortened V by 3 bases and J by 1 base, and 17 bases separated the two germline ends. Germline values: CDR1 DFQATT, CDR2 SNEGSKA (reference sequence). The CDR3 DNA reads TGCAGTGCTAGTCTCTTCAGAGGGGGTGGCACAGATACGCAGTATTTT. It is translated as CSASLFRGGGTDTQYF.

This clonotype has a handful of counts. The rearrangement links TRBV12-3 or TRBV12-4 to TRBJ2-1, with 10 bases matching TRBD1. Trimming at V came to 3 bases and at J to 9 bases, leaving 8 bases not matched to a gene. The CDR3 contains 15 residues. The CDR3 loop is CASSFPGQGIGEQFF. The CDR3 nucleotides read TGTGCCAGCAGTTTCCCGGGACAGGGGATCGGTGAGCAGTTCTTC.

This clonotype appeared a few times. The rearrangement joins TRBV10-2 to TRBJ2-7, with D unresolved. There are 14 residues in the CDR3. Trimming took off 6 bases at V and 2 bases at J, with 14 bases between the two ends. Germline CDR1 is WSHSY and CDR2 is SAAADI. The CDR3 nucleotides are TGCGCCAGCAGGGACCCACTTTATCCCTACGAGCAGTACTTC. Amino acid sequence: CASRDPLYPYEQYF.

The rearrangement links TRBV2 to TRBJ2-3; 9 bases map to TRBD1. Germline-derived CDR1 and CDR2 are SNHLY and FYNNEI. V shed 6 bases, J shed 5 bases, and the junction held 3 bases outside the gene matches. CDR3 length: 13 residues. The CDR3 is CASRTGGGDTQYF. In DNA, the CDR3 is TGTGCCAGCAGGACAGGGGGAGGAGATACGCAGTATTTT.

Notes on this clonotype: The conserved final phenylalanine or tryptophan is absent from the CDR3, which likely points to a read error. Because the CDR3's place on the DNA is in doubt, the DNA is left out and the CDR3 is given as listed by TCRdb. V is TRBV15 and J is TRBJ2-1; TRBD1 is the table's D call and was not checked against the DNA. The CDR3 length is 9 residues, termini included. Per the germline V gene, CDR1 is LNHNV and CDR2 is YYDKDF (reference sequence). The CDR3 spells CATSRRGGC.

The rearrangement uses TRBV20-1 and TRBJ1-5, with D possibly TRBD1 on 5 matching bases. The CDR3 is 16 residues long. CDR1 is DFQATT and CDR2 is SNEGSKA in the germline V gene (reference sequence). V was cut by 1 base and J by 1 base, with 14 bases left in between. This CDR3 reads CSARAGGTRSNQPQHF. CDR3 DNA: TGCAGTGCTAGAGCCGGGGGGACTAGAAGCAATCAGCCCCAGCATTTT.

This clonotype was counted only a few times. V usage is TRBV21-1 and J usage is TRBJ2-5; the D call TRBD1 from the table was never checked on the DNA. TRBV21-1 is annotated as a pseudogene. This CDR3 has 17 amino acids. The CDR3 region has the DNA TGTGCCAGCAGCAAAAGGATCGACCCCGGAGAGTGGGAGACCCAGTACTTC. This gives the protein CASSKRIDPGEWETQYF.

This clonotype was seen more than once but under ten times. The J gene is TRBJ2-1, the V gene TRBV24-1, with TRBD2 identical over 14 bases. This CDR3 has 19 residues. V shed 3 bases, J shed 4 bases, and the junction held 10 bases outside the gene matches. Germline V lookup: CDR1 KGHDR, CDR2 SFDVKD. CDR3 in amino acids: CATSDAAGTSGRLYNEQFF. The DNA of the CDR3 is TGTGCCACCAGTGATGCCGCCGGGACTAGCGGGAGATTGTACAATGAGCAGTTCTTC.

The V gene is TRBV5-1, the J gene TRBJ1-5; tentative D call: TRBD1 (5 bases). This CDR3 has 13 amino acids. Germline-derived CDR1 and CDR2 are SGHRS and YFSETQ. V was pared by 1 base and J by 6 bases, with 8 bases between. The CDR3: CASSLLQGQPQHF. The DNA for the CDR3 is TGCGCCAGCAGCTTGTTGCAGGGTCAGCCCCAGCATTTT.

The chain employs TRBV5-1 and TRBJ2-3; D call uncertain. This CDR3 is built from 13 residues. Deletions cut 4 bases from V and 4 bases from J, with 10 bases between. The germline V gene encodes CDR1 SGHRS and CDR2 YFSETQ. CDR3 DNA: TGCGCCAGCAGCCCCAACGTGCCAGATACGCAGTATTTT. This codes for CASSPNVPDTQYF.

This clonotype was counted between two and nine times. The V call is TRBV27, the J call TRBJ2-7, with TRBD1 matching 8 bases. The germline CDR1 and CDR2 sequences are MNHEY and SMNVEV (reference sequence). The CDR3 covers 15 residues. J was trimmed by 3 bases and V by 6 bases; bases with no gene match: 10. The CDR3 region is CASSYQGAAHYEQYF. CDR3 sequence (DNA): TGTGCCAGCAGCTATCAGGGGGCCGCTCACTACGAGCAGTACTTC.

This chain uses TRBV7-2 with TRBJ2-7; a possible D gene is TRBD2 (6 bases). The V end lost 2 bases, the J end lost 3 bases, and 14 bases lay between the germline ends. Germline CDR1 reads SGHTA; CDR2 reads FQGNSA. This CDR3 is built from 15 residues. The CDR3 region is CASSLSGEGFYEQYF. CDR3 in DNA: TGTGCCAGCAGCTTATCGGGAGAGGGATTCTACGAGCAGTACTTC.

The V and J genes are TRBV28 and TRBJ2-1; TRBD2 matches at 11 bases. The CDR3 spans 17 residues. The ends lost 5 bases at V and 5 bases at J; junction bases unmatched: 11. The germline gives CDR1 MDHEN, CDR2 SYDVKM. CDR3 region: CASSPWPLSGRDNEQFF. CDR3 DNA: TGTGCCAGCAGTCCCTGGCCGCTTAGCGGGAGGGACAATGAGCAGTTCTTC.